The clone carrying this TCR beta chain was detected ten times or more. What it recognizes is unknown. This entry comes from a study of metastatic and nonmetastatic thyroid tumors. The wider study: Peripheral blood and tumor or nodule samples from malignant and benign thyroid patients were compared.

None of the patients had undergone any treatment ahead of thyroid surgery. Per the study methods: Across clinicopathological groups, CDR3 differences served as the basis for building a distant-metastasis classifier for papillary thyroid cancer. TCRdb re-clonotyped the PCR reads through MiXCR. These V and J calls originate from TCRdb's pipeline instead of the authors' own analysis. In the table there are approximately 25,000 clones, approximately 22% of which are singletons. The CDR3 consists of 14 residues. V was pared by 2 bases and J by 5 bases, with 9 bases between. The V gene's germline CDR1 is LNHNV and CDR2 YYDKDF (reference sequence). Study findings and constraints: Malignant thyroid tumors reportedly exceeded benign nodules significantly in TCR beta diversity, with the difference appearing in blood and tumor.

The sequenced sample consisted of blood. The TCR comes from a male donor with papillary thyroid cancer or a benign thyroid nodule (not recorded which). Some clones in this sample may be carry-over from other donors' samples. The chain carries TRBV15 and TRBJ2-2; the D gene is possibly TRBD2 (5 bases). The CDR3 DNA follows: TGTGCCACCAGCAGATCTGGGGAGACCGGGGAGCTGTTTTTT. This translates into CATSRSGETGELFF. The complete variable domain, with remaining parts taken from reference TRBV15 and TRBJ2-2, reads DAMVIQNPRYQVTQFGKPVTLSCSQTLNHNVMYWYQQKSSQAPKLLFHYYDKDFNNEADTPDNFQSRRPNTSFCFLDIRSPGLGDTAMYLCATSRSGETGELFFGEGSRLTVL.